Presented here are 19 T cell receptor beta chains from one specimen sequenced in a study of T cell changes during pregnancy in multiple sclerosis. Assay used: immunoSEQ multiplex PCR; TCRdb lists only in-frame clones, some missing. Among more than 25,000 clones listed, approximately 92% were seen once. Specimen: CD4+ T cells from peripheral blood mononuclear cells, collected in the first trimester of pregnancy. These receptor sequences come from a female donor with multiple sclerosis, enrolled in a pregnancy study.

The CDR3 sequence is CASSPGALAGEETQYF. DNA of the CDR3: TGTGCCAGCAGCCCCGGGGCCCTAGCGGGGGAAGAGACCCAGTACTTC. The chain uses TRBV7-9 and TRBJ2-5; 10 bases line up with TRBD2. The V segment lost 5 bases and the J segment 3 bases; nucleotides outside the gene matches: 9. This CDR3 comprises 16 residues. CDR1 and CDR2 from the germline V gene are SEHNR and FQNEAQ (reference sequence).

CDR3 DNA sequence: TGTGCCAGCAGTGAATATATTCGGGATGGAGGCTACACCTTC. Translating it yields CASSEYIRDGGYTF. This chain joins TRBV25-1 and TRBJ1-2; the D is unclear. V shed 0 bases and J shed 8 bases, with 13 bases lying between them. The germline CDR1 and CDR2 sequences are MGHDK and SYGVNS. CDR3 length: 14 amino acids.

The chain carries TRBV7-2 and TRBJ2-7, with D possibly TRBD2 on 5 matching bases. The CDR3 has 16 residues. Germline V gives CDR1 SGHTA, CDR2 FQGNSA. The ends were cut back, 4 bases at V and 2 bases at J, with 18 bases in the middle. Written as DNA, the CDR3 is TGTGCCAGCAGCTACTCCCTCTTCGCGGGTACCTACGAGCAGTACTTC. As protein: CASSYSLFAGTYEQYF.

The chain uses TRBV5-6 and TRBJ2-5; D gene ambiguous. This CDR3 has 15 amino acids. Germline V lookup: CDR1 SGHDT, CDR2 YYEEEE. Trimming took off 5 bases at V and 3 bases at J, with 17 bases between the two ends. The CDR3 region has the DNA TGTGCCAGCAGTTATTTGGTACGGAGTGAAGAGACCCAGTACTTC. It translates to CASSYLVRSEETQYF.

Written as DNA, the CDR3 is TGTGCCAGTTCTAGCGGGGGGCACCGGTCGGGAAACATTCAGTACTTC. Translating gives CASSSGGHRSGNIQYF. The rearrangement links TRBV19 to TRBJ2-4, with TRBD2 identical over 11 bases. J gave up 6 bases and V 8 bases, and 12 bases lay outside the gene matches. The CDR3 consists of 16 residues. The V gene's germline CDR1 is LNHDA and CDR2 SQIVND (reference sequence).

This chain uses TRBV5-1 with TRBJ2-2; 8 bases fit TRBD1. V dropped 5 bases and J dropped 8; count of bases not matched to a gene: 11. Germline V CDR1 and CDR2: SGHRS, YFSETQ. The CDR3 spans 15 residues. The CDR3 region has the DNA TGCGCCAGCAGATCCACCGTGACAGGGGCAGGGGAGCTGTTTTTT. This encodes CASRSTVTGAGELFF.

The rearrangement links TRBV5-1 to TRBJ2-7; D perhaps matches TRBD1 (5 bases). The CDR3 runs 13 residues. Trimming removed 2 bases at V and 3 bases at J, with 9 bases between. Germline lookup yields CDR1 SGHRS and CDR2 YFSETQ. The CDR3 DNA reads TGCGCCAGCAGCTTCAGGGAAGGCTACGAGCAGTACTTC. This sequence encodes CASSFREGYEQYF.

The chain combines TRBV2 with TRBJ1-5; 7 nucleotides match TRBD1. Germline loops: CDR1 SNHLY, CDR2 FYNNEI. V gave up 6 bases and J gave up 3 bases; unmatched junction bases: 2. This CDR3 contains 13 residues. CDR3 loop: CASRGQLNQPQHF. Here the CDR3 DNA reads TGTGCCAGCAGGGGACAGCTCAATCAGCCCCAGCATTTT.

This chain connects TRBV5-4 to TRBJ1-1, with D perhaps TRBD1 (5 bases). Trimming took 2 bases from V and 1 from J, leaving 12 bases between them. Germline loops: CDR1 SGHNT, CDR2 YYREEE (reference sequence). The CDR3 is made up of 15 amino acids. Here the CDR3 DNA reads TGTGCCAGCAGCTTAATTTCCGGGGGGAACACTGAAGCTTTCTTT. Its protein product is CASSLISGGNTEAFF.

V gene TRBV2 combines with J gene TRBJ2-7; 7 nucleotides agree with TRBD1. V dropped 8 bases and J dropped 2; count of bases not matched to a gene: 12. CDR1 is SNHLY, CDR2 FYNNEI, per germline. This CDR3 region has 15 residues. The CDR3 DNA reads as TGTGCCAGCTTAGGGGGCGATTCCCCCGCCTACGAGCAGTACTTC. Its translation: CASLGGDSPAYEQYF.

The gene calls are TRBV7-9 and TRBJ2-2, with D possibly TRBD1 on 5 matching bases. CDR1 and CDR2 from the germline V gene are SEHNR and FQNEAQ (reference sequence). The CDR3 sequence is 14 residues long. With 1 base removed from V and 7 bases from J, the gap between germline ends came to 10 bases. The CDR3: CASSLETERGELFF. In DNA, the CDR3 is TGTGCCAGCAGCTTAGAGACAGAACGCGGGGAGCTGTTTTTT. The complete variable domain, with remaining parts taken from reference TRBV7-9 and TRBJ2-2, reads DTGVSQNPRHKITKRGQNVTFRCDPISEHNRLYWYRQTLGQGPEFLTYFQNEAQLEKSRLLSDRFSAERPKGSFSTLEIQRTEQGDSAMYLCASSLETERGELFFGEGSRLTVL.

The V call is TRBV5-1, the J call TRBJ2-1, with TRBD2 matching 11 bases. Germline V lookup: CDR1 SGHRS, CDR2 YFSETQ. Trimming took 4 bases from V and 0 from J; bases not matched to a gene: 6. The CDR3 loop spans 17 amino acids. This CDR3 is CASSQASGGLSYNEQFF. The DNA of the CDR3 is TGCGCCAGCAGCCAAGCTAGCGGGGGGCTCTCCTACAATGAGCAGTTCTTC.

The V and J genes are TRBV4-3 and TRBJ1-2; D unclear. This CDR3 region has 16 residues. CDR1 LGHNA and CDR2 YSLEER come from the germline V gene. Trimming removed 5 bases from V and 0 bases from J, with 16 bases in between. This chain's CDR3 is CASSYTPPGSNYGYTF. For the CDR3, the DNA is TGCGCCAGCAGCTACACTCCCCCGGGATCTAACTATGGCTACACCTTC.

CDR3: CASSALTYNEQFF. The CDR3 bases are TGTGCCAGCAGTGCACTTACCTACAATGAGCAGTTCTTC. The rearrangement joins TRBV27 to TRBJ2-1; D not certain. The CDR3 spans 13 residues. Germline CDR1 MNHEY, CDR2 SMNVEV (reference sequence). Between the trimmed V and J ends, which lost 5 bases and 2 bases, there was a span of 7 bases.

In DNA form, the CDR3 reads TGCGCCAGCAGCTTGGGGACAGGGATTAATTCACCCCTCCACTTT. This sequence encodes CASSLGTGINSPLHF. The chain carries TRBV5-1 and TRBJ1-6; 8 bases match TRBD1. Germline assignment: CDR1 SGHRS and CDR2 YFSETQ. J lost 6 bases, V lost 0 bases, and 2 bases had no gene match. The CDR3 sequence is 15 residues long.

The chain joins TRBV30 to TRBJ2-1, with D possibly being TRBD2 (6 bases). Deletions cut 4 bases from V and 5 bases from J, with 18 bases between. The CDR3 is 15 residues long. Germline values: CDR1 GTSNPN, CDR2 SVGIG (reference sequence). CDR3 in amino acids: CAWMVWGVGDNEQFF. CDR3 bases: TGTGCCTGGATGGTGTGGGGGGTGGGGGACAATGAGCAGTTCTTC.

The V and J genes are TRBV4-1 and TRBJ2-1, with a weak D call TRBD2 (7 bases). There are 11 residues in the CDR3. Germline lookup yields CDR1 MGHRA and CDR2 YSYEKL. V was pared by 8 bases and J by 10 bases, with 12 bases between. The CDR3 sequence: CASQGGDEQFF. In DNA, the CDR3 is TGCGCCAGCCAAGGGGGGGACGAGCAGTTCTTC.

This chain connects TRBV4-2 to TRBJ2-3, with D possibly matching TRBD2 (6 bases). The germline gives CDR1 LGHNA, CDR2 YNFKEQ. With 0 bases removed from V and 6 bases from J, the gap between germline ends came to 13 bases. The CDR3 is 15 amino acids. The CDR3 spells CASSQDSEGRDTQYF. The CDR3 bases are TGTGCCAGCAGCCAAGATAGTGAGGGGAGGGATACGCAGTATTTT.

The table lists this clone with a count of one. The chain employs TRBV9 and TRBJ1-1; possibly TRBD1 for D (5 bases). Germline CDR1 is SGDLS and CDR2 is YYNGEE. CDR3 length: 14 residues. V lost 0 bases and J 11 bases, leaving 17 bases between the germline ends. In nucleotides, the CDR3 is TGTGCCAGCAGCGTAGCCCCTGTTGGGGGGTGGGCTTTCTTT. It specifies CASSVAPVGGWAFF. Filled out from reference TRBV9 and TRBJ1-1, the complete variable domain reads DSGVTQTPKHLITATGQRVTLRCSPRSGDLSVYWYQQSLDQGLQFLIQYYNGEERAKGNILERFSAQQFPDLHSELNLSSLELGDSALYFCASSVAPVGGWAFFGQGTRLTVV.